This T cell receptor (beta chain) came from a study of post-analysis software for immune sequencing data. Whole-study context: Patients with relapsing-remitting, secondary progressive and progressive-relapsing multiple sclerosis courses were all represented. Whole-study results and caveats: Patients had higher frequencies than controls of roughly 5 TRBV segments, including TRBV5-6, TRBV5-1 and TRBV20-1. Multiple sclerosis patients showed significantly lower normalized Chao1 diversity than controls did. F measure grouped same-batch samples tightly together.

The authors incorporated unique molecular identifiers into the TCR beta cDNA libraries. In TCRdb, the PCR reads were re-called with MiXCR into one record per CDR3 protein. The sample lists around 770,000 distinct CDR3 sequences, 46% occurring once. Losses at the gene ends were 7 bases for V and 4 bases for J; bases not matched to a gene: 13. Germline values: CDR1 MDHEN, CDR2 SYDVKM. CDR3 size: 16 residues. Details on this clonotype: What it binds is not known.

This clonotype originated in a girl aged 10 to 17 with multiple sclerosis. This rearrangement joins TRBV28 to TRBJ1-5, with TRBD1 matching over 7 bases. The source material was blood. The chain's CDR3 is CASKSSEGARNQPQHF. CDR3 sequence (DNA): TGTGCCAGCAAAAGCTCAGAGGGGGCGCGGAATCAGCCCCAGCATTTT.